A selection of T cell receptor beta chains follows, all from one sample in a study of blood T cells in healthy people across ages. Using its own MiXCR run on the 5' RACE reads, TCRdb lists one record per CDR3 protein. Among 1.5 million or so distinct CDR3 sequences listed, about 40% were seen once. The sample taken for sequencing was blood. All receptors come from a woman under 30 in good health. CDR3s include the opening cysteine and the closing phenylalanine or tryptophan.

v_call	j_call	cdr3_aa
TRBV6-1	TRBJ2-6	CATLRSASGANVLTF
TRBV25-1	TRBJ2-7	CASSDFRASGGYEQYF
TRBV5-6	TRBJ2-1	CASSLMAGKRYNEQFF
TRBV7-9	TRBJ1-1	CASSLQGVATEAFF
TRBV20-1	TRBJ1-4	CSAAPGTGHKKLFF
TRBV4-1	TRBJ2-6	CASSDRVGIGANVLTF
TRBV18	TRBJ2-5	CASSPLLAETQYF
TRBV20-1	TRBJ1-6	CSARDLIRGDDSTLHF
TRBV6-5	TRBJ1-1	CASSYSGWGTLNTEAFF
TRBV7-7	TRBJ2-3	CASSSGTSGFTDTQYF
TRBV5-6	TRBJ2-7	CASSLFRDSSYEQYF
TRBV2	TRBJ1-1	CASSRDRGRYGAFF
TRBV5-1	TRBJ2-1	CASSLMGSGAYNEQFF
TRBV4-2	TRBJ2-1	CASSQDNAIEQFF
TRBV12-3/TRBV12-4	TRBJ1-1	CASNNWGQREAFF
TRBV27	TRBJ2-7	CASKTPGLYHEQYF
TRBV20-1	TRBJ2-3	CSASTTQIYVQDTQYF
TRBV3-1	TRBJ2-4	CASSQDRAGGKEQYF
TRBV12-3/TRBV12-4	TRBJ2-7	CASPRGRDYYEQYF
TRBV27	TRBJ1-2	CASRLGPHYGYTF
TRBV7-9	TRBJ2-1	CASSLAGAVPYNEQFF
TRBV30	TRBJ1-6	CAYGRQGVGSPLHF